This entry lists 6 T cell receptor beta chains sequenced from one sample in a study of cytomegalovirus exposure and HLA in healthy donors. Libraries were prepared by immunoSEQ multiplex PCR; TCRdb keeps only in-frame clonotypes and omits some of them. The repertoire includes over 150,000 clones, 85% of them detected once, and roughly 15% sits in the top ten. The sequencing input was PBMCs. The receptors originated from a man aged 18 to 30 in good health and CMV-seropositive.

The genes are TRBV4-1 and TRBJ2-3; 7 positions match TRBD2. CDR1 and CDR2 from the germline V gene are MGHRA and YSYEKL. After removal of 4 bases from V and 2 bases from J, the junction contained 12 bases not matched to a gene. The length of the CDR3 is 17 residues. This CDR3 reads CASSPLVLAEFTDTQYF. In nucleotides, the CDR3 is TGCGCCAGCAGCCCCCTCGTTCTAGCGGAGTTCACAGATACGCAGTATTTT.

The CDR3 region has the DNA TGTGCCAGCAGCGCAAGGGAGGGGGAATTGGTGAACACCATATATTTT. Protein: CASSAREGELVNTIYF. The chain couples TRBV28 to TRBJ1-3; possibly TRBD1 for D (6 bases). Germline assignment: CDR1 MDHEN and CDR2 SYDVKM. CDR3 length equals 16 residues. The V gene lost 6 bases and the J gene lost 7 bases, with 22 bases spanning the gap.

A note on this clone: The same CDR3 can be traced to other DNA sequences in this sample. CDR3 coding DNA: TGTGCCAGCAGCCTACCGGGTCAGCCCCAGCATTTT. Its translation: CASSLPGQPQHF. The chain employs TRBV28 and TRBJ1-5; D ambiguous. CDR1 is MDHEN and CDR2 is SYDVKM in the germline V gene. The CDR3 spans 12 residues. V lost 6 bases and J 6 bases, leaving 9 bases between the germline ends.

The chain employs TRBV16 and TRBJ1-4; D is undetermined. V was trimmed by 0 bases and J by 1 base, leaving 6 bases between them. The CDR3 spans 15 residues. Germline V gene lookup returns CDR1 KGHSY and CDR2 FQNENV. The CDR3 sequence is CASSQSIQTNEKLFF. The CDR3 DNA follows: TGTGCCAGCAGCCAATCTATACAAACTAATGAAAAACTGTTTTTT.

The chain recombines TRBV2 with TRBJ2-3; 8 positions match TRBD2. The CDR3 runs to 15 residues. Germline loops: CDR1 SNHLY, CDR2 FYNNEI. V was clipped by 7 bases and J by 10 bases; unmatched bases: 16. The CDR3 DNA follows: TGTGCCAGCAAAGGCCGTAGCGGGGTTGAGGGCGCGCAGTATTTT. Protein sequence: CASKGRSGVEGAQYF.

The chain combines TRBV19 with TRBJ2-6, with D unclear. V was clipped by 6 bases and J by 0 bases, with 18 bases between them. From germline, CDR1 is LNHDA and CDR2 SQIVND (reference sequence). The CDR3 extends over 18 amino acids. The CDR3 is CASSATRGLSSGANVLTF. CDR3 nucleotides: TGTGCCAGTAGCGCCACCCGCGGTCTCAGCTCTGGGGCCAACGTCCTGACTTTC.